The rows below give T cell receptor beta chains drawn from one sample of a study of T cell clonotyping in hematopoietic cell transplantation. TCRdb keeps only in-frame clones here, not all; method: immunoSEQ multiplex PCR. The sample has some 28,000 clones; under 90% are singletons. This specimen consisted of peripheral blood mononuclear cells, obtained before stem cell transplant. These receptors all stem from a man in his forties with acute myeloid leukemia. Some clones in this sample may be carry-over from other donors' samples. CDR3s include the opening cysteine and the closing phenylalanine or tryptophan. Fields, in order: J gene, V gene, CDR3 protein.

>TRBJ1-5|TRBV2
CASGRGQGVIDQPQHF
>TRBJ2-7|TRBV5-1
CATKDGTGAYEQYF
>TRBJ1-5|TRBV4-1
CASSQTTGYSNQPQHF
>TRBJ2-7|TRBV9
CASSVGSRSYEQYF
>TRBJ1-6|TRBV7-2
CASSSGGGGAYSPLHF
>TRBJ1-3|TRBV4-3
CASSQDRGGNTIYF
>TRBJ1-5|TRBV30
CAWSEGLVNQPQHF
>TRBJ1-2|TRBV20-1
CSDSAYGYTF
>TRBJ1-1|TRBV7-3
CASSPQGGRTEAFF
>TRBJ2-7|TRBV11-3
CASSSPPGEQYF